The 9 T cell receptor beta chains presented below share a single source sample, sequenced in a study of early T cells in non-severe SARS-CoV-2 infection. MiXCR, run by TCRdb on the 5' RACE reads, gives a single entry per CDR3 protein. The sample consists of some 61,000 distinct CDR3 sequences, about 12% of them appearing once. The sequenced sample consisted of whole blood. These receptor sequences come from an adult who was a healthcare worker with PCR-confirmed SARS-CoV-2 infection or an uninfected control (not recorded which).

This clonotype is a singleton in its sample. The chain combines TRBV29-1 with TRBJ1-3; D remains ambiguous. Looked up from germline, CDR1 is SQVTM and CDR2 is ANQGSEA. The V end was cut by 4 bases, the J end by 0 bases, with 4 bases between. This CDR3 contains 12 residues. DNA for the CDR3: TGCAGCGTTGGAGGCTCTGGAAACACCATATATTTT. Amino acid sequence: CSVGGSGNTIYF.

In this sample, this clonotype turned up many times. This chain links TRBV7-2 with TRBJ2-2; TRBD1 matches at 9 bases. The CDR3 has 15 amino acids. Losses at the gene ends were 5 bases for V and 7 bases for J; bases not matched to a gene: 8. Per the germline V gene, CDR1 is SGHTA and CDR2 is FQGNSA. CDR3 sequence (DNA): TGTGCCAGCAGCAAACAGGGGGCGCAAGGCGGGGAGCTGTTTTTT. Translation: CASSKQGAQGGELFF.

CDR3 amino acids: CASSVRGAENTIYF. CDR3 sequence (DNA): TGTGCCAGCAGCGTCAGGGGCGCTGAAAACACCATATATTTT. This chain joins TRBV9 and TRBJ1-3, with a possible D match to TRBD1 (6 bases). CDR3 length: 14 amino acids. V was cut by 2 bases and J by 6 bases, with 12 bases left in between. The germline CDR1 and CDR2 sequences are SGDLS and YYNGEE.

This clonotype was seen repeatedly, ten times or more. For the CDR3, the DNA is TGTGCCAGCACCTTAGCGGGAAGGTTGGATACGCAGTATTTT. It is translated as CASTLAGRLDTQYF. The rearrangement links TRBV12-3 or TRBV12-4 to TRBJ2-3, with 8 bases that match TRBD2. The CDR3 is 14 amino acids. Losses at the gene ends were 7 bases for V and 6 bases for J; bases not matched to a gene: 9.

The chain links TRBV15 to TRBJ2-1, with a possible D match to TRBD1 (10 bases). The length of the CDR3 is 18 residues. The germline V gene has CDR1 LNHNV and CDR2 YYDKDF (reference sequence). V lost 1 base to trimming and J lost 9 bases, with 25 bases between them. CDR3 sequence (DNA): TGTGCCACCAGCAGAGGACAGGGGGCTTCTAGCGGGACGAGTGAGCAGTTCTTC. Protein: CATSRGQGASSGTSEQFF.

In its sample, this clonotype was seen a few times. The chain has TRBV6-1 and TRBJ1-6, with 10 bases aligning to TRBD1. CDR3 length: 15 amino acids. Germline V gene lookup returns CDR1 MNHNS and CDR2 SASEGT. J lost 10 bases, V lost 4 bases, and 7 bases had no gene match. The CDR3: CASSAGTGEFSPLHF. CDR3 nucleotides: TGTGCCAGCAGTGCCGGGACAGGGGAATTCTCACCCCTCCACTTT.

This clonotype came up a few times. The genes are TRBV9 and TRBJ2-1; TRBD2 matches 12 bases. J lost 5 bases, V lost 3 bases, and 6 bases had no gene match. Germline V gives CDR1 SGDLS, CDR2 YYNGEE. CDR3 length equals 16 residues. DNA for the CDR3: TGTGCCAGCAGCGCGCTAGCGGGAGGGCCGAACAATGAGCAGTTCTTC. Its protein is CASSALAGGPNNEQFF.

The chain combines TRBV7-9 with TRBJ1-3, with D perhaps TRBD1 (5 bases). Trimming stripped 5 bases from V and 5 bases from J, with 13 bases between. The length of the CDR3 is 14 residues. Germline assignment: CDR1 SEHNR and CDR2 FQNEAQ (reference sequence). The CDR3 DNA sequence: TGTGCCAGCAGCCCCCTAGGGGAGAGAAACACCATATATTTT. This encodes CASSPLGERNTIYF.

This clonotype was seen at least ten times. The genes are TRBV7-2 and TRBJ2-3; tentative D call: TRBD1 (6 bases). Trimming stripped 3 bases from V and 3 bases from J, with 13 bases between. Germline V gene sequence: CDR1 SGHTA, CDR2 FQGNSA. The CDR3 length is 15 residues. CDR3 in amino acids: CASSLSVGGTDTQYF. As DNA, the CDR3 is TGTGCCAGCAGCTTGAGCGTAGGGGGAACAGATACGCAGTATTTT.